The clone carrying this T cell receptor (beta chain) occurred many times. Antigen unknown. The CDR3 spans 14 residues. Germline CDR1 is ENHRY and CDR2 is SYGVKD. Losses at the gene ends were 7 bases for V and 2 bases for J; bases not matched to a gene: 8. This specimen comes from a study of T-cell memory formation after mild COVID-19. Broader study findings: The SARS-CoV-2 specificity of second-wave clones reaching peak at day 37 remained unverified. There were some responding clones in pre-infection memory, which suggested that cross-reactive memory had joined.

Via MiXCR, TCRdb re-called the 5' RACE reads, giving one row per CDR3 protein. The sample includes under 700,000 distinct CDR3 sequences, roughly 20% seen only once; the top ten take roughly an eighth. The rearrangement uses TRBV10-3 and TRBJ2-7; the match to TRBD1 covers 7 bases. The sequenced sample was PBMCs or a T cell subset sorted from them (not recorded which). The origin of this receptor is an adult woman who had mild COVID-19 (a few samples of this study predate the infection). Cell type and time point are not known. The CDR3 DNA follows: TGTGCCATCACTCCTACAGGGGACACCTACGAGCAGTACTTC. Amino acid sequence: CAITPTGDTYEQYF.